These T cell receptor beta chains were read from a single sample in a study of shared clonotypes between healthy human individuals. Sequencing was performed with immunoSEQ multiplex PCR; in TCRdb, only in-frame clones are kept and a portion is missing. The table lists 2 million to 3 million clones, over 85% of them singletons, with around 0.4% in the top ten. Specimen: naive CD4+ T cells from PBMCs. The receptors were gathered from a man in his late teens or twenties in good health. Some clones in this sample may be carry-over from other donors' samples. CDR3s include the opening cysteine and the closing phenylalanine or tryptophan. The D gene is left open where the match is weak. Expanded clones are given a class, and other clones once, few, many or no size at all.

abundance	v_gene	j_gene	d_gene	CDR3aa	CDR3nt
NA	TRBV9	TRBJ2-3	NA	CASSVEPRTDTQYF	TGTGCCAGCAGCGTAGAACCCAGGACAGATACGCAGTATTTT
NA	TRBV28	TRBJ1-5	NA	CASSFARDQPQHF	TGTGCCAGCAGTTTTGCCAGGGATCAGCCCCAGCATTTT
NA	TRBV11-1	TRBJ2-1	TRBD2	CASSYSPGSGSYNEQFF	TGTGCCAGCAGCTATTCCCCAGGGAGCGGGAGCTACAATGAGCAGTTCTTC
NA	TRBV6-5	TRBJ1-2	NA	CASSYSFPAVYGYTF	TGTGCCAGCAGTTACTCGTTCCCCGCTGTCTATGGCTACACCTTC
NA	TRBV7-2	TRBJ2-7	NA	CASSLPNAYEQYF	TGTGCCAGCAGCCTACCAAACGCCTACGAGCAGTACTTC
NA	TRBV6-5	TRBJ2-5	NA	CASSYRFTAQETQYF	TGTGCCAGCAGTTACAGATTCACAGCCCAAGAGACCCAGTACTTC
NA	TRBV5-4	TRBJ2-3	NA	CASSLTQANTQYF	TGTGCCAGCAGCTTAACACAAGCAAATACGCAGTATTTT
NA	TRBV7-2	TRBJ2-2	TRBD1	CASSLGTGKNTGELFF	TGTGCCAGCAGCTTAGGGACAGGGAAAAACACCGGGGAGCTGTTTTTT
NA	TRBV2	TRBJ1-1	NA	CASSAQLNTEAFF	TGTGCCAGCAGTGCGCAGCTGAACACTGAAGCTTTCTTT
NA	TRBV28	TRBJ1-4	NA	CASSPGDEKLFF	TGTGCCAGCAGCCCCGGGGATGAAAAACTGTTTTTT
few	TRBV11-2	TRBJ1-1	TRBD1	CASSGTGYEAFF	TGTGCCAGCAGCGGGACAGGGTATGAAGCTTTCTTT
NA	TRBV5-1	TRBJ2-3	NA	CASSLADVGPDTQYF	TGCGCCAGCAGCTTGGCGGACGTGGGGCCAGATACGCAGTATTTT
NA	TRBV11-2	TRBJ2-3	NA	CASSLGILGGRDGTQYF	TGTGCCAGCAGCTTAGGAATTCTGGGGGGCAGGGACGGAACGCAGTATTTT
NA	TRBV9	TRBJ2-1	TRBD1	CASSADRASYNEQFF	TGTGCCAGCAGCGCCGACAGGGCCTCCTACAATGAGCAGTTCTTC
NA	TRBV6-1	TRBJ2-1	TRBD2	CASRASGTGANEQFF	TGTGCCAGCAGGGCTAGCGGGACGGGTGCCAATGAGCAGTTCTTC